Listed here are 22 T cell receptor beta chains from one sample, sequenced in a study of blood T cells in healthy people across ages (dated by TCRdb to about 2015). The receptor library was made with 5' RACE. The sequencing machine was an Illumina HiSeq 2500. A second PCR of about 6 to 11 cycles was performed with a sample-barcoded 5' primer and a J-beta primer mix. TCRdb reran the public reads through fastp at Q25 and MiXCR, keeping productive beta chains. A single entry per CDR3 protein holds the most common genes and DNA from its merged rows. This sample has under 1 million distinct CDR3 sequences in its table, and around two fifths of those were observed once. About 19% of the sample goes to the ten largest clones. Specimen: blood. These receptors originate from a man in his 60s in good health.

V and J are TRBV5-5 and TRBJ1-4; 8 bases are a match to TRBD1. Germline CDR1 reads SGHKS; CDR2 reads YYEKEE (reference sequence). V dropped 4 bases and J dropped 6; count of bases not matched to a gene: 5. There are 14 residues in the CDR3. The CDR3 region is CASSTGGKDEKLFF. As DNA, the CDR3 is TGTGCCAGCAGCACAGGGGGGAAGGATGAAAAACTGTTTTTT.

This chain connects TRBV15 to TRBJ1-1; tentative D call: TRBD1 (5 bases). CDR3 length: 15 residues. The ends were cut back, 3 bases at V and 0 bases at J, with 11 bases in the middle. Germline values: CDR1 LNHNV, CDR2 YYDKDF (reference sequence). In DNA, the CDR3 is TGTGCCACCAGCAGTGCGCGGGGGTTGAACACTGAAGCTTTCTTT. Translation gives CATSSARGLNTEAFF. The full variable domain, in which reference TRBV15 and TRBJ1-1 provide the parts outside the CDR3, is DAMVIQNPRYQVTQFGKPVTLSCSQTLNHNVMYWYQQKSSQAPKLLFHYYDKDFNNEADTPDNFQSRRPNTSFCFLDIRSPGLGDTAMYLCATSSARGLNTEAFFGQGTRLTVV.

The V gene is TRBV7-8, the J gene TRBJ2-7; a possible D gene is TRBD1 (5 bases). The CDR3 length is 12 residues. The ends were cut back, 7 bases at V and 4 bases at J, with 11 bases in the middle. Germline V CDR1 and CDR2: SGHVS, FQNEAQ. The CDR3 nucleotides are TGTGCCAGCACCCCGTCAGGGTACGAGCAGTACTTC. Its translation is CASTPSGYEQYF.

This clonotype was detected only a few times. This chain links TRBV14 with TRBJ2-3; either TRBD1 or TRBD2 may fit D (5 bases each). Trimming removed 0 bases from V and 5 bases from J, with 18 bases in between. The CDR3 extends over 17 amino acids. Germline V CDR1 and CDR2: SGHDN, FVKESK. The CDR3 sequence is CASSQEGWGTRGDTQYF. For the CDR3, the DNA is TGTGCCAGCAGCCAAGAAGGTTGGGGCACCCGGGGAGATACGCAGTATTTT.

Here the CDR3 reads CASSLVGRDRADGYTF. The CDR3 DNA reads TGTGCCAGCAGCTTAGTGGGGAGAGACAGGGCGGATGGCTACACCTTC. This chain connects TRBV7-8 to TRBJ1-2; 7 bases are shared with TRBD1. J was trimmed by 6 bases and V by 1 base; bases with no gene match: 11. Germline CDR1 is SGHVS and CDR2 is FQNEAQ. The CDR3 is 16 residues long.

The rearrangement uses TRBV6-2 or TRBV6-3 and TRBJ2-3; the match to TRBD2 covers 11 bases. CDR1 is MNHEY, CDR2 SVGEGT, per germline. J lost 2 bases, V lost 6 bases, and 4 bases had no gene match. The CDR3 contains 15 residues. The CDR3 DNA reads as TGTGCCAGCAGACCGGGACTAGCGGTCACAGATACGCAGTATTTT. Its translation is CASRPGLAVTDTQYF.

This chain joins TRBV5-1 and TRBJ2-1; possibly TRBD1 for D (6 bases). Trimming left V 4 bases short and J 8 bases short, with 13 bases between. The CDR3 covers 13 residues. Germline-derived CDR1 and CDR2 are SGHRS and YFSETQ. The CDR3 is CASSTPQGDEQFF. The CDR3, as DNA: TGCGCCAGCAGCACACCACAGGGCGATGAGCAGTTCTTC. The whole variable domain, filled in from reference TRBV5-1 and TRBJ2-1, reads KAGVTQTPRYLIKTRGQQVTLSCSPISGHRSVSWYQQTPGQGLQFLFEYFSETQRNKGNFPGRFSGRQFSNSRSEMNVSTLELGDSALYLCASSTPQGDEQFFGPGTRLTVL.

The gene calls are TRBV29-1 and TRBJ2-3, with D perhaps TRBD2 (6 bases). This CDR3 has 14 residues. CDR1 SQVTM and CDR2 ANQGSEA come from the germline V gene. Trimming took off 7 bases at V and 1 base at J, with 15 bases between the two ends. CDR3 sequence: CSGDGTHGTDTQYF. CDR3 nucleotide sequence: TGCAGCGGAGACGGGACTCACGGCACAGATACGCAGTATTTT.

This clonotype was observed at least ten times. The CDR3 region has the DNA TGTGCCAGCAGCGGACCGGGGGGGCCCAGAGATACGCAGTATTTT. This gives the protein CASSGPGGPRDTQYF. The rearrangement uses TRBV9 and TRBJ2-3; 8 bases are a match to TRBD2. Trimming removed 3 bases from V and 5 bases from J; junction bases left unmatched: 8. The CDR3 loop spans 15 amino acids. The germline gives CDR1 SGDLS, CDR2 YYNGEE.

This clonotype came up once. The J gene is TRBJ2-7, the V gene TRBV30, with no clear D. Germline V lookup: CDR1 GTSNPN, CDR2 SVGIG (reference sequence). The CDR3 has 12 residues. Trimming stripped 1 base from V and 0 bases from J, with 4 bases between. The CDR3 coding sequence is TGTGCCTGGAGTGAGAACTCCTACGAGCAGTACTTC. Translated, it gives CAWSENSYEQYF.

This clonotype showed up many times. V gene TRBV25-1 combines with J gene TRBJ2-6; D unclear. Germline V gene lookup returns CDR1 MGHDK and CDR2 SYGVNS. The CDR3 covers 15 residues. V lost 1 base to trimming and J lost 1 base, with 5 bases between them. CDR3 loop: CASSESSSGANVLTF. CDR3 DNA: TGTGCCAGCAGTGAATCCTCTTCTGGGGCCAACGTCCTGACTTTC.

The chain combines TRBV4-3 with TRBJ1-2; D is unclear. This CDR3 has 15 amino acids. Germline-derived CDR1 and CDR2 are LGHNA and YSLEER. V lost 0 bases to trimming and J lost 6 bases, with 14 bases between them. The CDR3 loop is CASSQDWKARDGYTF. The CDR3, as DNA: TGCGCCAGCAGCCAAGATTGGAAGGCTCGGGATGGCTACACCTTC.

The V gene is TRBV5-1, the J gene TRBJ2-7; 9 nucleotides align to TRBD1. This CDR3 is built from 14 residues. CDR1 SGHRS and CDR2 YFSETQ come from the germline V gene. Unmatched junction bases numbered 5, after V lost 5 bases and J lost 2 bases. CDR3 bases: TGCGCCAGCAGGCCGACAGGGGGGGCCTACGAGCAGTACTTC. Residues: CASRPTGGAYEQYF.

Turning to this clonotype: A read error may produce the germline difference seen at one junction end. The CDR3 DNA is TGTGTCAGCAGTCCAGACACCGAGGTATATGGCTACACCTTC. Residues: CVSSPDTEVYGYTF. The rearrangement joins TRBV12-3 or TRBV12-4 to TRBJ1-2; the D is unclear. The CDR3 spans 14 residues.

This clonotype was seen a few times. This sequence joins TRBV20-1 and TRBJ2-1; tentatively, D is TRBD2 (5 bases). This CDR3 is built from 11 residues. CDR1 and CDR2 (germline): DFQATT, SNEGSKA (reference sequence). Trimming removed 5 bases at V and 6 bases at J, with 8 bases between. In DNA, the CDR3 is TGCAGTGCTCTGAGCGGCAATGAGCAGTTCTTC. This translates into CSALSGNEQFF.

The chain combines TRBV20-1 with TRBJ2-7; TRBD1 matches 9 bases. The germline gives CDR1 DFQATT, CDR2 SNEGSKA (reference sequence). V lost 2 bases and J lost 5; bases outside the gene matches: 4. The CDR3 contains 13 residues. The CDR3 loop is CSARRQGVNEQYF. As DNA, the CDR3 is TGCAGTGCTAGAAGACAGGGGGTAAACGAGCAGTACTTC.

For the CDR3, the DNA is TGCAGCGACGGGTATGGCTACACCTTC. Translation: CSDGYGYTF. This sequence joins TRBV29-1 and TRBJ1-2; D is unresolved. The CDR3 is 9 residues long. V gave up 7 bases and J gave up 5 bases, with 5 bases separating them. The germline V gene has CDR1 SQVTM and CDR2 ANQGSEA.

To note about this clonotype: The junction differs from germline at one of its ends, possibly a read error. This rearrangement joins TRBV10-3 to TRBJ2-4; 8 bases align to TRBD2. Per germline, CDR1 ENHRY and CDR2 SYGVKD. The CDR3 totals 18 residues. CDR3: CAICESGGGAKAKNIQYF. The CDR3 DNA follows: TGTGCCATCTGTGAGTCGGGGGGGGGCGCGAAGGCCAAAAACATTCAGTACTTC.

The chain recombines TRBV7-2 with TRBJ1-2, with D unclear. Germline V CDR1 and CDR2: SGHTA, FQGNSA. The CDR3 spans 15 residues. Trimming removed 5 bases at V and 4 bases at J, with 17 bases between. CDR3 sequence (DNA): TGTGCCAGCAGCCCGTCCCGGGTAGAGTCCTATGGCTACACCTTC. Translated, it gives CASSPSRVESYGYTF.

The V gene is TRBV12-3 or TRBV12-4, the J gene TRBJ2-3; D is unresolved. The CDR3 sequence is 13 residues long. V lost 10 bases to trimming and J lost 1 base, with 12 bases between them. The CDR3 nucleotides read TGTGCCACCAATACACAACGCACAGATACGCAGTATTTT. It translates to CATNTQRTDTQYF.

This chain uses TRBV5-6 with TRBJ1-1; D is perhaps TRBD1 (6 bases). CDR1 and CDR2 (germline): SGHDT, YYEEEE. V lost 4 bases and J 2 bases, leaving 15 bases between the germline ends. The CDR3 has 15 amino acids. The CDR3 region has the DNA TGTGCCAGCAGCCTGGACGCACAGGGTAACACTGAAGCTTTCTTT. It specifies CASSLDAQGNTEAFF.

V gene TRBV7-2 combines with J gene TRBJ2-5; D is perhaps TRBD1 (6 bases). The CDR3 has 14 amino acids. Germline V CDR1 and CDR2: SGHTA, FQGNSA. The V end lost 4 bases, the J end lost 5 bases, and 14 bases lay between the germline ends. DNA of the CDR3: TGTGCCAGCAGCTCCGGGACAAATCCGGAGACCCAGTACTTC. Protein product: CASSSGTNPETQYF. The full variable domain, in which reference TRBV7-2 and TRBJ2-5 provide the parts outside the CDR3, is GAGVSQSPSNKVTEKGKDVELRCDPISGHTALYWYRQSLGQGLEFLIYFQGNSAPDKSGLPSDRFSAERTGGSVSTLTIQRTQQEDSAVYLCASSSGTNPETQYFGPGTRLLVL.